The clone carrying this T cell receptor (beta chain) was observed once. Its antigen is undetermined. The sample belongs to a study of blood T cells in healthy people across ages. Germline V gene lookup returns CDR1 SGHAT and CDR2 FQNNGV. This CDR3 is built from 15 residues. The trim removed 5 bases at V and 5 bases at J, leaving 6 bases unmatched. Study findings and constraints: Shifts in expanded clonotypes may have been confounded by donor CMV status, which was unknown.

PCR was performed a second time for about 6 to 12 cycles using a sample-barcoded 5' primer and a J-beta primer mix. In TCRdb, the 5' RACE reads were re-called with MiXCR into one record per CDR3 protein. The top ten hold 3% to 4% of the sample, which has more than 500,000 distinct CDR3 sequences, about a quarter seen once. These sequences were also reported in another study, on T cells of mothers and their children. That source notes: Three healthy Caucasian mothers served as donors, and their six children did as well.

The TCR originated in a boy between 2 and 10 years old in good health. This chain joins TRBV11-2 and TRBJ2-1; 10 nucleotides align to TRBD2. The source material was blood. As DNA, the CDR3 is TGTGCCAGCAGCCACAGACTAGCGGGTGACAATGAGCAGTTCTTC. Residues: CASSHRLAGDNEQFF.